This note documents a single T cell receptor (beta chain) sequence. What it binds is unknown. Distinct nucleotide sequences in the sample also encode this CDR3. The CDR3 contains 11 residues. The germline V gene has CDR1 SEHNR and CDR2 FQNEAQ (reference sequence). V was shortened by 3 bases and J by 4 bases, with 4 bases between the two germline ends. These data come from a study of T cells in localized non-small cell lung cancer. Generated by immunoSEQ multiplex PCR, the TCRdb table keeps only in-frame clones and is missing some. The profile shows 25,000 to 40,000 clones, around 80% of them singletons. Overall study findings and caveats: Adjacent lung had a median approximately 50 of the 100 largest tumor clones. Adjacent uninvolved lung had the highest clonality, suggesting focused antigen responses. Overall survival was longer when the density of T cells in the blood was higher.

The TCR comes from a male donor at least 60 years old with stage II squamous cell lung carcinoma. The rearrangement uses TRBV7-9 and TRBJ2-7; D gene uncertain. This sample comprised peripheral blood, obtained before any cancer treatment. This chain's CDR3 is CASSLNYEQYF. DNA for the CDR3: TGTGCCAGCAGCTTGAATTACGAGCAGTACTTC.